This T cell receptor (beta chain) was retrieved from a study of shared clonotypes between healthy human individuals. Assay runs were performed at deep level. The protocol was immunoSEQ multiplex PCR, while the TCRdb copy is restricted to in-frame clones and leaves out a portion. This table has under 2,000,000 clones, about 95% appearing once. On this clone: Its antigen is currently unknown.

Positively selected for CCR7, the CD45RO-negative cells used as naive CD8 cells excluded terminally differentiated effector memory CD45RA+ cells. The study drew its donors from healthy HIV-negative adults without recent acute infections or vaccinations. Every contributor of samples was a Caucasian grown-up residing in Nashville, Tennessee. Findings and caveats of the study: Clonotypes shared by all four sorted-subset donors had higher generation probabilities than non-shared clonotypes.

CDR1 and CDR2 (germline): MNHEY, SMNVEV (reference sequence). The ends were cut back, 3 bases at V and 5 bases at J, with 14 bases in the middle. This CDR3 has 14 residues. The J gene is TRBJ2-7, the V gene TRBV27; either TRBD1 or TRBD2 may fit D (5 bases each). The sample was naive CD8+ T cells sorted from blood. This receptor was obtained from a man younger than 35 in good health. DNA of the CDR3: TGTGCCAGCAGTTTGGGTGGGGGTGCCCACGAGCAGTACTTC. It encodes CASSLGGGAHEQYF.